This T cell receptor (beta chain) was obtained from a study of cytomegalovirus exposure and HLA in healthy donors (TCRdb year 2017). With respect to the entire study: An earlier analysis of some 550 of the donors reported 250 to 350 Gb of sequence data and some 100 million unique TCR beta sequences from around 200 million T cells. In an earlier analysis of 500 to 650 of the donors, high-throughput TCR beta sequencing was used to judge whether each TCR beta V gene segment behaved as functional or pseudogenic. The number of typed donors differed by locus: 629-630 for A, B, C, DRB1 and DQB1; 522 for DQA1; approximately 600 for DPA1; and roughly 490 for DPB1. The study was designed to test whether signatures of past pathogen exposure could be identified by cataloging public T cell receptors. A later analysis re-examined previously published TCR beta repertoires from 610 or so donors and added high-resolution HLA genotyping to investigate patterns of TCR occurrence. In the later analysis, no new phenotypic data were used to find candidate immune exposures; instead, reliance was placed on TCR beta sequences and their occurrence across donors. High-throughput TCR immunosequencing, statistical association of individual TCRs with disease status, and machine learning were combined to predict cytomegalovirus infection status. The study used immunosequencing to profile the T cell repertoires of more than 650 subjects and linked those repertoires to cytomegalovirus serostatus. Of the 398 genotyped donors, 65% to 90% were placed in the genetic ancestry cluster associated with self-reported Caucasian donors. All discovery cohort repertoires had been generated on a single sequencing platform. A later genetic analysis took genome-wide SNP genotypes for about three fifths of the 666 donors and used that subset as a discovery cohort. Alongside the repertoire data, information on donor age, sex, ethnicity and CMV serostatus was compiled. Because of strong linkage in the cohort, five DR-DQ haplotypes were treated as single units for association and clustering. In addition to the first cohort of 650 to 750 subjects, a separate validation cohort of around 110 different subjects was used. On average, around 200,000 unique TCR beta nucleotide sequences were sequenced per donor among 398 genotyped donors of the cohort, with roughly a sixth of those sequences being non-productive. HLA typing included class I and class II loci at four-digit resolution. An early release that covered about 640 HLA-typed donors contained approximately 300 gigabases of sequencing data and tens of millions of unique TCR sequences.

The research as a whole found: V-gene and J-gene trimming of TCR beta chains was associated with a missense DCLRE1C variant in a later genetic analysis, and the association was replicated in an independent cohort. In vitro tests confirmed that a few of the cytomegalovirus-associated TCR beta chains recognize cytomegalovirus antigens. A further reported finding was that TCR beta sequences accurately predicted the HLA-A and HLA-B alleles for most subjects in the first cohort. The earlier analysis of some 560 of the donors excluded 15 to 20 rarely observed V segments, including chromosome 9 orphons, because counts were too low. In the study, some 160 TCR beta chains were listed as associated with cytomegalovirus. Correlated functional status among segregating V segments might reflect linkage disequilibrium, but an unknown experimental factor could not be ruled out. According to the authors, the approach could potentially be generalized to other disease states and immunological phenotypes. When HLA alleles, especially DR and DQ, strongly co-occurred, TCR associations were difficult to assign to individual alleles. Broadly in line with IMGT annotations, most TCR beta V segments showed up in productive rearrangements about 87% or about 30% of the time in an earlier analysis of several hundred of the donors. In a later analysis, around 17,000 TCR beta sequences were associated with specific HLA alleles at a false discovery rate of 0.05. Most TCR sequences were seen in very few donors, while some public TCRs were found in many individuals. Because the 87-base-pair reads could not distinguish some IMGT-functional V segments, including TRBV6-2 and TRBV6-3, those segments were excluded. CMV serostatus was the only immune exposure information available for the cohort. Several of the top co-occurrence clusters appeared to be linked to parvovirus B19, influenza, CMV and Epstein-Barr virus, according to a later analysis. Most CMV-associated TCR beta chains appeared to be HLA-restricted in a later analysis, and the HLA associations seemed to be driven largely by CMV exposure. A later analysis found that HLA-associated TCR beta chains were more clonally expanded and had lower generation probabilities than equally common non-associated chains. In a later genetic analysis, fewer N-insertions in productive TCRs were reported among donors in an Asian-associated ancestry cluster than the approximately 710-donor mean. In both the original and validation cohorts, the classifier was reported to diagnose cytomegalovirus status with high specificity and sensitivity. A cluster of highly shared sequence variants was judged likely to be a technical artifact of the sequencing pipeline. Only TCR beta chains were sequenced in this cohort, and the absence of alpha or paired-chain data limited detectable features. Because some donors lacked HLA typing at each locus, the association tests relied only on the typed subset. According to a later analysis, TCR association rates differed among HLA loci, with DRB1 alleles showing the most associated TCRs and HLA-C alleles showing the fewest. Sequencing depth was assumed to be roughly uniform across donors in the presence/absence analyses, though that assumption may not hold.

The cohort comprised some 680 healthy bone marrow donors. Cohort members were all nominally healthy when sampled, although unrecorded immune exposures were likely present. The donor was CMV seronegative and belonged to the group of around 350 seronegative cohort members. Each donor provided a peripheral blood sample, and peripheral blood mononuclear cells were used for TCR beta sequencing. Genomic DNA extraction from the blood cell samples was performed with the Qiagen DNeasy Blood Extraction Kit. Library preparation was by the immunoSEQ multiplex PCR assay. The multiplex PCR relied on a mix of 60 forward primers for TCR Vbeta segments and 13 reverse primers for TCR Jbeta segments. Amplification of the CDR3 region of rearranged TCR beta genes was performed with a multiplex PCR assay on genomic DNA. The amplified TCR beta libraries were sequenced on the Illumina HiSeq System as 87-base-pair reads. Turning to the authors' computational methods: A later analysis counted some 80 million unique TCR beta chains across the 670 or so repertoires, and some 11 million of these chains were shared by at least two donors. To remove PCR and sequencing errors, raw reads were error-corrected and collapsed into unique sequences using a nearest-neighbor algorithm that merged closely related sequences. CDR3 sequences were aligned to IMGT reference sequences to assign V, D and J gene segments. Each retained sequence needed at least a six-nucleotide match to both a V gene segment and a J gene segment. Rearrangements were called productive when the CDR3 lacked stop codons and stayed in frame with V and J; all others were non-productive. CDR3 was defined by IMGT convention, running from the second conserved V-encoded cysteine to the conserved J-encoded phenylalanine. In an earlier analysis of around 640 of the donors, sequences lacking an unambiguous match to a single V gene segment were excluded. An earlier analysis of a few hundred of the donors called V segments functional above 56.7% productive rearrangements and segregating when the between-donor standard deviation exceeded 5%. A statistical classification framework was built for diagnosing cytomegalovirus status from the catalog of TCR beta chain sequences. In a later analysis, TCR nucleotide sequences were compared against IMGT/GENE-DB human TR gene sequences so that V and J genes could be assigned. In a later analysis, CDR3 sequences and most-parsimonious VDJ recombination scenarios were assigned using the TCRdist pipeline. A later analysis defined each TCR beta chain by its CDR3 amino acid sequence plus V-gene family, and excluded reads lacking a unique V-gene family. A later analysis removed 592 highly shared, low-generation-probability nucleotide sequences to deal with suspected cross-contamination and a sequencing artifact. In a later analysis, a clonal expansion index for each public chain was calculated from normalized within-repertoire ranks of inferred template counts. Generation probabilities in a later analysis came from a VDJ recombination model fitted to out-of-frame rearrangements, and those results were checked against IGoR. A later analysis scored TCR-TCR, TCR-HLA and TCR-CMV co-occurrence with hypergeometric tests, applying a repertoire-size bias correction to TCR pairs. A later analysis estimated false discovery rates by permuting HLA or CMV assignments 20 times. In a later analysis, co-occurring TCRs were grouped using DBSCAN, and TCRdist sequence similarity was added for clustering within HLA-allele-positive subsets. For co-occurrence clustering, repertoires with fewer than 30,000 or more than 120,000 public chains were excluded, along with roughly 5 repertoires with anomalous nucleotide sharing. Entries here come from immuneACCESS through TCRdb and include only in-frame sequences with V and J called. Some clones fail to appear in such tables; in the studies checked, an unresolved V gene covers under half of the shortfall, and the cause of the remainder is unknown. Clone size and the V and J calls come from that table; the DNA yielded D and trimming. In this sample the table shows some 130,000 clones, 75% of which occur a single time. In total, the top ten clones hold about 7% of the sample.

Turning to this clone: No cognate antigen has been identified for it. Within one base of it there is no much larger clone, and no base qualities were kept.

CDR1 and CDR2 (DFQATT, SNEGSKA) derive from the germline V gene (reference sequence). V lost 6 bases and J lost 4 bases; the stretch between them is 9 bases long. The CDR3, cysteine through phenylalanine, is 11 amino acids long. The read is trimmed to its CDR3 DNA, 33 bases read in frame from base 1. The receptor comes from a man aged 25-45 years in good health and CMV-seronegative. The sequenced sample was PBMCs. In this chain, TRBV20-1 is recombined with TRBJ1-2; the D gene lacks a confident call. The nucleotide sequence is TGCAGTGCAAAGTTGGCCTATGGCTACACCTTC. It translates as CSAKLAYGYTF.